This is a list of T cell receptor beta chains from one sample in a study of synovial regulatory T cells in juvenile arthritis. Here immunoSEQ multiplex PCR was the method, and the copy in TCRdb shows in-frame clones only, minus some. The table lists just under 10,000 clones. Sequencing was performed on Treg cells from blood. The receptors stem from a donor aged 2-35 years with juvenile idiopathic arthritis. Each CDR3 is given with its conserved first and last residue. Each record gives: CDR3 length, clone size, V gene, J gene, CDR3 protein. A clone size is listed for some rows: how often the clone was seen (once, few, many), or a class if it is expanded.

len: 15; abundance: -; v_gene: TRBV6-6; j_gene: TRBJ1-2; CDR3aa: CASAIKSFNNYGYTF
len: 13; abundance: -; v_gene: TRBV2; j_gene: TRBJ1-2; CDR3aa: CASSTTEDYGYTF
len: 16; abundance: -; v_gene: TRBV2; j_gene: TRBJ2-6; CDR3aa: CASSEGRGAGANVLTF
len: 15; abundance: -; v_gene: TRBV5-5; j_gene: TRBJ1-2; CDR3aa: CASSLPNLQSYGYTF
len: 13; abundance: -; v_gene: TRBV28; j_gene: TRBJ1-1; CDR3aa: CASRQQGAGEAFF
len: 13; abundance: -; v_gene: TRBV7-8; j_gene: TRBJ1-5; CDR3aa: CASSLSRDQPQHF
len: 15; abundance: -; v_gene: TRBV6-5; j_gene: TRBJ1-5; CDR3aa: CASSPDRGRNQPQHF
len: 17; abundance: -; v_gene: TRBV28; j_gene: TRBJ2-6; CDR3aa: CASTREVGLSGANVLTF
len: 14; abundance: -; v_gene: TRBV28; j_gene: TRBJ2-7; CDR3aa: CASSFGSGMGEQYF
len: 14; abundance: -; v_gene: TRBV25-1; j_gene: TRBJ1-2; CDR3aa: CASRGQGSNYGYTF
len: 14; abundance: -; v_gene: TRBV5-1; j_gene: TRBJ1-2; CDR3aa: CASSLVVRTDGYTF
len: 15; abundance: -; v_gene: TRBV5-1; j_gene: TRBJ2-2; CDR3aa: CASQRGQGVYRELFF
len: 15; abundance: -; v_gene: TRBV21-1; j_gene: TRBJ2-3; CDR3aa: CASSPPGAGTDTQYF
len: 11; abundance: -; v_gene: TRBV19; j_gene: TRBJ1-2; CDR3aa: CASSNNYGYTF
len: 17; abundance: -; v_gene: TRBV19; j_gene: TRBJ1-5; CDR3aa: CASSSKGQTLSNQPQHF
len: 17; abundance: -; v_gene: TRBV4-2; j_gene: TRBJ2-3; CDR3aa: CASSRGWVGGITDTQYF
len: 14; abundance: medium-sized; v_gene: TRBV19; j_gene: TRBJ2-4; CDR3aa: CASREGSAWDIQYF
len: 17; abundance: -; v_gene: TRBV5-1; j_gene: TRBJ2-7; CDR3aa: CASSYTPGQGASYEQYF
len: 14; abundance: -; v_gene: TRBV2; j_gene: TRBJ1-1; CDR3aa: CASSVDIPNTEAFF